Presented here are 16 T cell receptor beta chains from one specimen sequenced in a study of metastatic and nonmetastatic thyroid tumors. TCRdb recomputed clones from the PCR reads via MiXCR. The repertoire holds tens of thousands of clones, with under 25% as singletons. Patients had received no treatment of any kind before thyroid surgery. Sequencing input: blood. Source of these receptors: a female donor with papillary thyroid cancer or a benign thyroid nodule (not recorded which). Some clones in this sample may be carry-over from other donors' samples.

This clone showed up just a few times. Sequence at one end of the junction differs from germline and may be a read error. The chain is built from TRBV6-2 or TRBV6-3 and TRBJ1-1, with 7 bases identical to TRBD1. Germline values: CDR1 MNHEY, CDR2 SVGEGT. The CDR3 has 15 amino acids. CDR3 DNA: TGTGCCAGCAAAGGAAAGGGGGCAAAGAACACTGAAGCTTACTTT. It yields the protein CASKGKGAKNTEAYF.

In its sample, this clone was seen many times. The chain recombines TRBV18 with TRBJ1-3; D is ambiguous. The V and J ends lost 2 bases and 2 bases respectively, with 13 bases between them. CDR1 is KGHSH and CDR2 is LQKENI in the germline V gene. The length of the CDR3 is 16 residues. The CDR3 loop is CASSPSPTPTGNTIYF. CDR3 coding DNA: TGTGCCAGCTCACCATCCCCAACGCCTACTGGAAACACCATATATTTT.

Regarding this clone: At one end, the junction sequence differs from germline, possibly due to a read error. This chain joins TRBV10-3 and TRBJ2-7; 10 bases line up with TRBD1. Germline V lookup: CDR1 ENHRY, CDR2 SYGVKD. The CDR3 loop spans 16 amino acids. CDR3 in amino acids: CAISESQGQGLDEQYF. The CDR3 coding sequence is TGTGCCATCAGTGAGTCTCAGGGACAGGGGTTAGACGAGCAGTATTTC.

Remarks on this clone: Compared with germline, one end of the junction differs, possibly owing to a read error. V gene TRBV5-5 combines with J gene TRBJ2-7; 11 bases map to TRBD1. The CDR3 has 15 residues. Germline V lookup: CDR1 SGHKS, CDR2 YYEKEE (reference sequence). The CDR3 protein is CSSSLFGTGGYEQYF. In DNA form, the CDR3 reads TGTTCCAGCAGCTTGTTCGGGACAGGGGGCTACGAGCAGTACTTC.

This clone showed up just a few times. Given a much more abundant clone one base away, this may be a read error. Within the sample, other DNA sequences also encode this same CDR3. The gene calls are TRBV27 and TRBJ2-5; 16 bases align to TRBD2. Per germline, CDR1 MNHEY and CDR2 SMNVEV (reference sequence). This CDR3 comprises 18 residues. The CDR3: CASSSRGTSGRAGETQYF. The CDR3 DNA reads TGTGCCAGCAGTTCCCGGGGGACTAGCGGGAGGGCCGGAGAGACACAGTACTTC.

The CDR3 sequence is CASSARDVSYEQYF. The CDR3 DNA reads TGCGCCAGCAGCGCTCGGGACGTTTCCTACGAGCAGTACTTC. This chain links TRBV5-1 with TRBJ2-7, with D possibly called TRBD1 or TRBD2 (5 bases each). Trimming stripped 4 bases from V and 1 base from J, with 12 bases between. The germline V gene encodes CDR1 SGHRS and CDR2 YFSETQ. The length of the CDR3 is 14 residues. Complete variable domain (other parts from reference TRBV5-1 and TRBJ2-7): KAGVTQTPRYLIKTRGQQVTLSCSPISGHRSVSWYQQTPGQGLQFLFEYFSETQRNKGNFPGRFSGRQFSNSRSEMNVSTLELGDSALYLCASSARDVSYEQYFGPGTRLTVT.

On this clone itself: One junction end disagrees with the germline gene, perhaps due to a read error. The CDR3 loop is CATSDPGTSGLSSYNEQFF. CDR3 nucleotide sequence: TGTGCCACCAGTGACCCCGGGACTAGCGGGTTAAGCTCCTACAATGAGCAGTTCTTC. The V and J genes are TRBV6-4 and TRBJ2-1; 12 bases are shared with TRBD2. The CDR3 runs 19 residues. Germline loops: CDR1 MRHNA, CDR2 SNTAGT.

This clone was recorded at least ten times. The gene calls are TRBV3-1 and TRBJ1-1, with D possibly TRBD1 on 5 matching bases. V shed 4 bases and J shed 4 bases, with 10 bases lying between them. Germline CDR1 is LGHDT and CDR2 is YNNKEL (reference sequence). This CDR3 spans 13 amino acids. The CDR3 protein is CASSPQGFTEAFF. CDR3 sequence (DNA): TGTGCCAGCAGCCCCCAGGGCTTCACTGAAGCTTTCTTT.

Many counts were recorded for this clone. The chain has TRBV30 and TRBJ2-3; 7 bases align to TRBD2. This CDR3 has 14 amino acids. In germline, CDR1 is GTSNPN, CDR2 SVGIG (reference sequence). The J segment lost 2 bases and the V segment lost 4 bases, leaving 6 bases of the junction unmatched. CDR3 sequence reads: CAWTRLAATDTQYF. CDR3 nucleotides: TGTGCCTGGACCAGGCTAGCGGCCACAGATACGCAGTATTTT.

This clone was recorded at least ten times. This chain joins TRBV2 and TRBJ1-5; 10 bases align to TRBD1. V gave up 6 bases and J gave up 10 bases; unmatched junction bases: 15. Germline V lookup: CDR1 SNHLY, CDR2 FYNNEI. There are 16 residues in the CDR3. DNA for the CDR3: TGTGCCAGCAGCTTCACCGGGACAGGGGAGAAAGGTCCCCAGCATTTT. The encoded protein is CASSFTGTGEKGPQHF.

This clone occurred many times. J is TRBJ2-4 and V is TRBV30, with D possibly being TRBD1 (6 bases). Per germline, CDR1 GTSNPN and CDR2 SVGIG (reference sequence). V was trimmed by 3 bases and J by 0 bases, leaving 12 bases between them. The CDR3 runs to 15 residues. The CDR3 DNA sequence: TGTGCCTGGAGCATCCGGACAGTAGCCAAAAACATTCAGTACTTC. Translating it yields CAWSIRTVAKNIQYF.

This clone showed up many times. The chain recombines TRBV5-1 with TRBJ1-5; D may be TRBD1 (6 bases). The length of the CDR3 is 15 residues. Per the germline V gene, CDR1 is SGHRS and CDR2 is YFSETQ. V lost 1 base, J lost 0 bases, and 8 bases lay in between. DNA of the CDR3: TGCGCCAGCAGCTTGTCAGGGGATAGCAATCAGCCCCAGCATTTT. This encodes CASSLSGDSNQPQHF.

This clone came up many times. V gene TRBV30 combines with J gene TRBJ2-3, with a possible D match to TRBD2 (5 bases). CDR3 length: 14 residues. Per the germline V gene, CDR1 is GTSNPN and CDR2 is SVGIG (reference sequence). V was shortened by 2 bases and J by 4 bases, with 13 bases between the two germline ends. CDR3 nucleotide sequence: TGTGCCTGGAGTCCCGGGATAAGAGCAGATACGCAGTATTTT. Protein: CAWSPGIRADTQYF.

The rearrangement links TRBV5-1 to TRBJ1-6; D might be TRBD1 (6 bases). CDR3 length equals 16 residues. Germline V CDR1 and CDR2: SGHRS, YFSETQ. Between the trimmed V and J ends, which lost 4 bases and 10 bases, there was a span of 21 bases. In nucleotides, the CDR3 is TGCGCCAGCAGCCGCACGGGGACATGTGAAGGATCACCCCTCCACTTT. It encodes CASSRTGTCEGSPLHF.

In this sample, this clone turned up a few times. V usage is TRBV12-3 or TRBV12-4 and J usage is TRBJ2-2; D gene ambiguous. This CDR3 spans 13 amino acids. Between the trimmed V and J ends, which lost 7 bases and 2 bases, there was a span of 8 bases. The chain's CDR3 is CASTLTNTGELFF. In DNA, the CDR3 is TGTGCCAGCACCCTCACAAACACCGGGGAGCTGTTTTTT.

The CDR3 protein is CASSLQGHYKETQYF. The CDR3 coding sequence is TGCGCCAGCAGCCTACAGGGACACTACAAAGAGACCCAGTACTTC. J is TRBJ2-5 and V is TRBV5-1, with a tentative D call TRBD1 (6 bases). The CDR3 contains 15 residues. The ends were cut back, 4 bases at V and 3 bases at J, with 16 bases in the middle. Germline CDR1 reads SGHRS; CDR2 reads YFSETQ.